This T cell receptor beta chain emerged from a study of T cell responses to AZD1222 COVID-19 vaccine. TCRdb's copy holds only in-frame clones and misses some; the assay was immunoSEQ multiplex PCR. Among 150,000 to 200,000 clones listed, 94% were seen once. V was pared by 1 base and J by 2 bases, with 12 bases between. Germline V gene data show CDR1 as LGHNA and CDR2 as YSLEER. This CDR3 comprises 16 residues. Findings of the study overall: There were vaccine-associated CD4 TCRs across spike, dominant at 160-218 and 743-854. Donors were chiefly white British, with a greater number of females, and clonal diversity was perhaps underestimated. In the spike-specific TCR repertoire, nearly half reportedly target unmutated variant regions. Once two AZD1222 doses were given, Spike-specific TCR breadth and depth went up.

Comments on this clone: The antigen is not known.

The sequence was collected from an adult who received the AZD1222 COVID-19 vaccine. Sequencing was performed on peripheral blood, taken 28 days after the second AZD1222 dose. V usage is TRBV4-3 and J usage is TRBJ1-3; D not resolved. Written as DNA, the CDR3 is TGCGCCAGCAGCCAAGTACTTGGGAAAACTGGAAACACCATATATTTT. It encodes CASSQVLGKTGNTIYF.